One sample yielded the 21 T cell receptor beta chains listed below, sequenced in a study of graft-versus-host responses after intestinal transplantation. Tissue processing of the graft released intraepithelial and lamina propria lymphocytes from it. Profiling relied on immunoSEQ multiplex PCR, and the TCRdb table lists in-frame clones only, not all of them. The table lists 15,000 to 20,000 clones, 65% to 90% of them singletons. The material sequenced was ileum tissue, taken roughly 600 days after intestinal transplantation. These TCRs come from a human patient who received an intestinal transplant, so some T cells may come from the graft donor.

This clone has only a few counts. The chain employs TRBV5-1 and TRBJ2-5, with D uncertain. The CDR3 extends over 15 amino acids. Trimming stripped 0 bases from V and 2 bases from J, with 11 bases between. The germline V gene encodes CDR1 SGHRS and CDR2 YFSETQ. The CDR3 spells CASSLGGGPQETQYF. For the CDR3, the DNA is TGCGCCAGCAGCTTGGGGGGTGGCCCTCAAGAGACCCAGTACTTC.

V usage is TRBV18 and J usage is TRBJ2-7; the match to TRBD2 covers 7 bases. CDR1 is KGHSH, CDR2 LQKENI, per germline. The CDR3 loop spans 13 amino acids. The J segment lost 3 bases and the V segment lost 2 bases, leaving 1 base of the junction unmatched. In DNA, the CDR3 is TGTGCCAGCTCACCAGGGGGGGACTACGAGCAGTACTTC. Amino acids: CASSPGGDYEQYF.

This chain links TRBV4-1 with TRBJ1-1; tentative D call: TRBD1 (5 bases). The CDR3 has 12 residues. V lost 6 bases, J lost 9 bases, and 14 bases lay in between. CDR1 is MGHRA, CDR2 YSYEKL, per germline. DNA for the CDR3: TGCGCCAGCAGGGGGCGGCAGAACCAAGCTTTCTTT. This translates into CASRGRQNQAFF.

The rearrangement uses TRBV5-1 and TRBJ2-1; weak D call: TRBD1 (5 bases). The germline V gene encodes CDR1 SGHRS and CDR2 YFSETQ. The CDR3 runs 16 residues. Trimming removed 4 bases at V and 0 bases at J, with 14 bases between. The CDR3 is CASSARTSSSYNEQFF. The CDR3 nucleotides are TGCGCCAGCAGCGCCCGGACATCCTCCTCCTACAATGAGCAGTTCTTC.

The CDR3 DNA sequence: TGTGCCAGCAGCCTCCCAGGGAACTATGGCTACACCTTC. Its protein product is CASSLPGNYGYTF. V usage is TRBV7-2 and J usage is TRBJ1-2, with a weak D call TRBD1 (5 bases). In germline, CDR1 is SGHTA, CDR2 FQGNSA. V was cut by 5 bases and J by 2 bases, with 9 bases left in between. This CDR3 has 13 residues.

The rearrangement links TRBV9 to TRBJ1-6; D is perhaps TRBD1 (6 bases). Trimming took 4 bases from V and 0 from J, leaving 14 bases between them. Per germline, CDR1 SGDLS and CDR2 YYNGEE. This CDR3 is 17 amino acids long. The CDR3 spells CASSFLDRPSYNSPLHF. CDR3 nucleotide sequence: TGTGCCAGCAGCTTTCTCGACAGGCCCTCCTATAATTCACCCCTCCACTTT.

CDR3 region: CASSEVGSSSAQYF. CDR3 DNA: TGTGCCAGCAGTGAAGTCGGTAGTAGCAGTGCGCAGTATTTT. This rearrangement joins TRBV25-1 to TRBJ2-3; D is uncertain. V lost 2 bases and J 10 bases, leaving 16 bases between the germline ends. CDR1 and CDR2 (germline): MGHDK, SYGVNS. The CDR3 totals 14 residues.

This clone appeared once. CDR3 protein: CASSFFGVTEAFF. In DNA form, the CDR3 reads TGTGCCAGCAGTTTCTTCGGTGTTACTGAAGCTTTCTTT. The chain has TRBV27 and TRBJ1-1; D uncertain. The CDR3 runs 13 residues. Trimming pared 3 bases from V and 5 bases from J, leaving 10 bases between. Germline values: CDR1 MNHEY, CDR2 SMNVEV (reference sequence).

The V call is TRBV15, the J call TRBJ2-5; a possible D gene is TRBD2 (6 bases). The J call may be wrong; the DNA end is better matched by TRBJ2-7. Germline-derived CDR1 and CDR2 are LNHNV and YYDKDF (reference sequence). This CDR3 contains 17 residues. As DNA, the CDR3 is TGTGCCACCAGCAGTCCCGGGCGGGACTCCCGGACCTACGAGCAGTACTTC. The encoded protein is CATSSPGRDSRTYEQYF.

This rearrangement joins TRBV29-1 to TRBJ2-7, with D perhaps being TRBD1 or TRBD2 (5 bases each). Trimming left V 4 bases short and J 5 bases short, with 24 bases between. The CDR3 length is 16 residues. Germline V gene data show CDR1 as SQVTM and CDR2 as ANQGSEA. The CDR3 DNA follows: TGCAGCGTTGTTAACACCGGGACCGGACCCTCTAACGAGCAGTACTTC. It specifies CSVVNTGTGPSNEQYF.

V usage is TRBV29-1 and J usage is TRBJ2-7; D ambiguous. The CDR3 is 11 residues long. Trimming pared 5 bases from V and 0 bases from J, leaving 5 bases between. The germline gives CDR1 SQVTM, CDR2 ANQGSEA. CDR3 coding DNA: TGCAGCGTTACTGGCTCCTACGAGCAGTACTTC. Its protein product is CSVTGSYEQYF.

The DNA of the CDR3 is TGTGCCAGCAGCCTTATGGGCTCCGGGGGTGAAAAACTGTTTTTT. Protein product: CASSLMGSGGEKLFF. V usage is TRBV7-9 and J usage is TRBJ1-4; perhaps TRBD1 as D (5 bases). This CDR3 is 15 amino acids long. Germline values: CDR1 SEHNR, CDR2 FQNEAQ (reference sequence). Trimming pared 5 bases from V and 7 bases from J, leaving 17 bases between.

The J gene is TRBJ1-2, the V gene TRBV7-8, with D unresolved. Per the germline V gene, CDR1 is SGHVS and CDR2 is FQNEAQ. The CDR3 sequence is 14 residues long. Between the trimmed V and J ends, which lost 5 bases and 4 bases, there was a span of 14 bases. CDR3 DNA sequence: TGTGCCAGCAGCACATCGGACGTAGTCTATGGCTACACCTTC. Its translation: CASSTSDVVYGYTF.

The V and J genes are TRBV11-2 and TRBJ1-2, with 8 bases lining up with TRBD1. The CDR3 is 15 residues long. V shed 5 bases, J shed 3 bases, and the junction held 8 bases outside the gene matches. Germline-derived CDR1 and CDR2 are SGHAT and FQNNGV. CDR3 sequence: CASSRAGGEHYGYTF. In DNA form, the CDR3 reads TGTGCCAGCAGCAGAGCAGGGGGCGAGCACTATGGCTACACCTTC.

This chain links TRBV29-1 with TRBJ1-2; 7 positions agree with TRBD1. The CDR3 sequence is 12 residues long. V lost 3 bases and J lost 4; bases outside the gene matches: 2. CDR1 and CDR2 from the germline V gene are SQVTM and ANQGSEA. Written as DNA, the CDR3 is TGCAGCGTTGAGACAGGGTTCTATGGCTACACCTTC. Protein: CSVETGFYGYTF.

The gene calls are TRBV4-1 and TRBJ1-3; D is unresolved. Germline V gene sequence: CDR1 MGHRA, CDR2 YSYEKL. The CDR3 is 10 residues long. The ends were cut back, 3 bases at V and 10 bases at J, with 4 bases in the middle. CDR3 protein: CASSHETIYF. The DNA for the CDR3 is TGCGCCAGCAGCCATGAAACCATATATTTT.

V is TRBV9 and J is TRBJ1-2, with D perhaps TRBD1 (5 bases). Between the trimmed V and J ends, which lost 0 bases and 2 bases, there was a span of 14 bases. CDR3 length: 16 amino acids. Germline CDR1 SGDLS, CDR2 YYNGEE. CDR3 sequence: CASSVGSGRDNYGYTF. The CDR3 nucleotides read TGTGCCAGCAGCGTAGGGTCGGGACGGGACAACTATGGCTACACCTTC.

The chain joins TRBV13 to TRBJ2-7, with D possibly being TRBD1 (6 bases). This CDR3 has 14 amino acids. Trimming stripped 2 bases from V and 2 bases from J, with 10 bases between. Germline V gene sequence: CDR1 PRHDT, CDR2 FYEKMQ (reference sequence). The CDR3 region has the DNA TGTGCCAGCAGCTTACTGGGACACCCCTACGAGCAGTACTTC. Its translation is CASSLLGHPYEQYF.

The chain employs TRBV18 and TRBJ2-5; 11 nucleotides line up with TRBD2. With 1 base clipped from V and 7 bases from J, the junction kept 8 bases outside the gene matches. The CDR3 loop spans 16 amino acids. Germline V gene lookup returns CDR1 KGHSH and CDR2 LQKENI. In DNA, the CDR3 is TGTGCCAGCTCACCACTCGAACTAGCGGGGGCCGGGACCCAGTACTTC. It encodes CASSPLELAGAGTQYF.

The chain carries TRBV7-2 and TRBJ1-3, with D uncertain. Germline CDR1 is SGHTA and CDR2 is FQGNSA. The V gene lost 3 bases and the J gene lost 0 bases, with 12 bases spanning the gap. The CDR3 consists of 16 residues. CDR3: CASSFGPLSSGNTIYF. The CDR3 DNA sequence: TGTGCCAGCAGCTTCGGTCCATTGAGCTCTGGAAACACCATATATTTT.

The rearrangement links TRBV27 to TRBJ2-5; D might be TRBD1 or TRBD2, each matching 5 bases. The CDR3 covers 16 residues. From germline, CDR1 is MNHEY and CDR2 SMNVEV (reference sequence). Deletions cut 5 bases from V and 3 bases from J, with 19 bases between. In DNA form, the CDR3 reads TGTGCCAGCAGTCCACCCAGGCGTGGGGGAGAAGAGACCCAGTACTTC. This codes for CASSPPRRGGEETQYF.